A selection of T cell receptor beta chains follows, all from one sample in a study of cytomegalovirus exposure and HLA in healthy donors. The repertoire was sequenced with immunoSEQ multiplex PCR; TCRdb's copy has only in-frame clones and lacks some. This sample yields about 180,000 clones, of which roughly 85% are seen a single time; about 15% belongs to the top ten. The sample consisted of PBMCs. Receptors were obtained from a young man in good health and CMV-seropositive. Both conserved end residues are part of each CDR3. A D gene is named only where the DNA matches it firmly. Clone size appears in some rows only: once, few, many, or a class for an expanded clone.

>13|TRBJ1-1|NA|NA|TRBV19
CASSFGENTEAFF
TGTGCCAGTAGTTTCGGGGAGAACACTGAAGCTTTCTTT
>15|TRBJ1-2|NA|NA|TRBV2
CASRRGGTENYGYTF
TGTGCCAGCAGGAGGGGCGGGACGGAAAACTATGGCTACACCTTC
>15|TRBJ2-3|TRBD2|NA|TRBV28
CASRKLAGNTDTQYF
TGTGCCAGCAGAAAACTAGCGGGGAACACAGATACGCAGTATTTT
>17|TRBJ2-5|TRBD2|NA|TRBV7-9
CASSLRPSGDYQETQYF
TGTGCCAGCAGCTTACGCCCTAGCGGGGACTACCAAGAGACCCAGTACTTC
>16|TRBJ1-1|TRBD1|NA|TRBV27
CASSHAPGQGNTEAFF
TGTGCCAGCAGCCACGCACCGGGACAGGGGAACACTGAAGCTTTCTTT
>17|TRBJ1-6|TRBD1|NA|TRBV2
CASSPDRASSYNSPLHF
TGTGCCAGCAGTCCGGACAGGGCGAGCTCCTATAATTCACCCCTCCACTTT
>15|TRBJ2-2|TRBD1|NA|TRBV15
CATSGDRGRAGELFF
TGTGCCACCAGCGGGGACAGGGGAAGGGCCGGGGAGCTGTTTTTT
>14|TRBJ1-4|NA|NA|TRBV30
CAWSVTATNEKLFF
TGTGCCTGGAGTGTCACAGCAACTAATGAAAAACTGTTTTTT
>17|TRBJ1-3|NA|NA|TRBV21-1
CASSMESRSGSGNTIYF
TGTGCCAGCAGCATGGAGTCACGGTCGGGCTCTGGAAACACCATATATTTT
>14|TRBJ1-4|TRBD1|NA|TRBV28
CASSPGTVVEKLFF
TGTGCCAGCTCCCCGGGGACAGTCGTTGAAAAACTGTTTTTT
>14|TRBJ1-5|TRBD1|NA|TRBV6-5
CATKRDSLNQPQHF
TGTGCTACTAAAAGGGACAGCCTCAATCAGCCCCAGCATTTT
>16|TRBJ2-3|TRBD2|NA|TRBV7-9
CASSLDLGLGTDTQYF
TGTGCCAGCAGCTTAGATTTGGGACTAGGTACAGATACGCAGTATTTT
>16|TRBJ2-7|TRBD1|NA|TRBV6-5
CASSYPQGTGRYEQYF
TGTGCCAGCAGTTACCCGCAAGGGACAGGGCGCTACGAGCAGTACTTC
>14|TRBJ2-2|NA|NA|TRBV19
CASSLMLNTGELFF
TGTGCCAGTAGCCTAATGTTGAACACCGGGGAGCTGTTTTTT
>15|TRBJ2-2|TRBD1|NA|TRBV5-1
CASSLRQGQTGELFF
TGCGCCAGCAGCTTGCGACAGGGGCAGACCGGGGAGCTGTTTTTT
>15|TRBJ1-6|TRBD1|once|TRBV7-2
CASSSGGQGVSPLHF
TGTGCCAGCAGCTCAGGGGGACAGGGAGTTTCACCCCTCCACTTT
>14|TRBJ1-6|NA|NA|TRBV19
CASSPGQINSPLHF
TGTGCCAGTAGCCCGGGACAAATTAATTCACCCCTCCACTTT
>21|TRBJ2-1|TRBD2|NA|TRBV15
CATTLRTSGGLYPPSYNEQFF
TGTGCCACCACACTCCGGACTAGCGGGGGTCTTTACCCCCCCTCCTACAATGAGCAGTTCTTC
>14|TRBJ1-1|NA|NA|TRBV6-6
CASSAGGDGTEAFF
TGTGCCAGCAGTGCCGGGGGGGACGGCACTGAAGCTTTCTTT
>16|TRBJ1-1|TRBD1|NA|TRBV6-5
CASSYRGGTGPTEAFF
TGTGCCAGCAGTTACCGAGGGGGCACAGGGCCCACTGAAGCTTTCTTT
>14|TRBJ2-7|TRBD2|NA|TRBV27
CASRVGLGSYEQYF
TGTGCCAGCAGGGTAGGACTAGGGTCGTACGAGCAGTACTTC
>14|TRBJ2-7|TRBD2|NA|TRBV27
CASSFSGLAGEQYF
TGTGCCAGCAGTTTCTCGGGACTAGCGGGTGAGCAGTACTTC
>17|TRBJ2-7|TRBD2|NA|TRBV19
CASSIPGTSGSSYEQYF
TGTGCCAGTAGTATCCCCGGGACTAGCGGTAGCTCCTACGAGCAGTACTTC
>15|TRBJ1-1|NA|NA|TRBV11-2
CASSLEPGGGTEAFF
TGTGCCAGCAGCTTGGAACCGGGGGGTGGCACTGAAGCTTTCTTT
>15|TRBJ2-3|NA|NA|TRBV7-6
CASSSTLAGPDTQYF
TGTGCCAGCAGCTCGACACTAGCAGGTCCAGATACGCAGTATTTT
>15|TRBJ2-5|NA|NA|TRBV5-6
CASSLAGAIRETQYF
TGTGCCAGCAGCTTGGCAGGGGCGATACGGGAGACCCAGTACTTC
>19|TRBJ2-3|TRBD1|NA|TRBV7-6
CASSSGGQGVHYGTDTQYF
TGTGCCAGCAGCAGTGGTGGTCAGGGGGTCCACTATGGCACAGATACGCAGTATTTT
>18|TRBJ2-1|NA|NA|TRBV28
CASSLLYPDSAVHNEQFF
TGTGCCAGCAGTTTATTGTATCCGGACTCCGCGGTACACAATGAGCAGTTCTTC